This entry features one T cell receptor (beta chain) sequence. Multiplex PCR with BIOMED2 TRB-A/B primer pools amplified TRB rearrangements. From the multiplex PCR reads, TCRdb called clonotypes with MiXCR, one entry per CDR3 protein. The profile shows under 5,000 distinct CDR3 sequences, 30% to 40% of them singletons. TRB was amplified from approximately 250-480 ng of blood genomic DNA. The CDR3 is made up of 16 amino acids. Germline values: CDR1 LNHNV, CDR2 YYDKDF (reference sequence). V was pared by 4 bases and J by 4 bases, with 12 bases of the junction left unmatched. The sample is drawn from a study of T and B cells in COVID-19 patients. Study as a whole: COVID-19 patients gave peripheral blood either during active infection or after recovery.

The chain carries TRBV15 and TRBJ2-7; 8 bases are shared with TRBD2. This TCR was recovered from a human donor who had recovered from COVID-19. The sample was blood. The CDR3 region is CATSTPHRSGSYEQYF. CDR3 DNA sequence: TGTGCCACCAGCACCCCTCACCGCAGCGGGAGTTACGAGCAGTACTTC.